These T cell receptor beta chains were read from a single sample in a study of monozygotic twins with inflammatory bowel disease. TCRdb re-called the 5' RACE reads, yielding one record per CDR3 amino acid sequence without DNA. This sample contains approximately 150,000 distinct CDR3 sequences. The sample was blood. These receptors all stem from a human donor with ulcerative colitis or Crohn's disease, or a healthy co-twin of an affected twin (not recorded which). CDR3s include the opening cysteine and the closing phenylalanine or tryptophan.

J gene	V gene	CDR3 protein
TRBJ1-3	TRBV5-1	CASSLGAPKNGNTIYF
TRBJ2-7	TRBV20-1	CSARLDYEQYF
TRBJ2-3	TRBV7-2	CASSLEVSGLTDTQYF
TRBJ1-1	TRBV3-1	CASSQEGTGRNTEAFF
TRBJ1-5	TRBV6-7	CASSYSYDNGTWYNQPQHF
TRBJ2-3	TRBV11-1	CASSPQLTGIVTDTQYF
TRBJ2-1	TRBV10-3	CAISGRGLAGTYNEQFF
TRBJ1-5	TRBV5-1	CASSLGEEQPQHF
TRBJ1-4	TRBV5-1	CASSLEGTGVEKLFF
TRBJ2-6	TRBV21-1	CASRGHTNVLTF
TRBJ1-1	TRBV9	CASSRRQGNTEAFF
TRBJ2-7	TRBV28	CASRVTGTGGSEQYF
TRBJ1-3	TRBV24-1	CATSDPHRGWGNTIYF
TRBJ2-1	TRBV5-6	CAGLRLGYNEQFF
TRBJ2-5	TRBV11-2	CASSPRFADGGTQYF
TRBJ1-1	TRBV20-1	CSGLRPNTEAFF
TRBJ2-1	TRBV19	CASSIELARGNEQFF
TRBJ1-2	TRBV11-3	CASSRDRVYGYTF
TRBJ2-5	TRBV5-4	CASSKAAGLIQETQYF
TRBJ1-4	TRBV12-3/TRBV12-4	CASNRTGRNEKLFF
TRBJ2-1	TRBV5-1	CASSTWGASGPYNEQFF
TRBJ2-1	TRBV2	CASSLRPAGNEQFF
TRBJ1-4	TRBV7-9	CASSWVGGHNEKLFF
TRBJ1-5	TRBV5-1	CASSPGPDQPQHF
TRBJ2-7	TRBV28	CASNIGTGLDEQYF
TRBJ2-3	TRBV5-6	CASSSLREPSPDTQYF
TRBJ2-1	TRBV4-3	CASSQEDPLAEYNEQFF
TRBJ1-3	TRBV7-2	CASSRDRVDGGNTIYF
TRBJ2-5	TRBV12-3/TRBV12-4	CASSPDWAETQYF